Sequencing of this T cell receptor (beta chain) was carried out in a study of blood T cell repertoires in COVID-19. The repertoire was sequenced with immunoSEQ multiplex PCR; TCRdb's copy has only in-frame clones and lacks some. This table has roughly 200,000 clones, about 87% appearing once. This clone was seen a handful of times. The CDR3 is made up of 13 amino acids. CDR1 and CDR2 (germline): LNHDA, SQIVND (reference sequence). V lost 4 bases and J lost 7, with 11 bases in between. This chain joins TRBV19 and TRBJ1-5; D is undetermined. Sequenced material: peripheral blood. The receptor was derived from a man aged 55 to 70 with acute or convalescent COVID-19. The CDR3 spells CASSRGGSQPQHF. The CDR3 region has the DNA TGTGCCAGTAGTAGAGGAGGAAGCCAGCCCCAGCATTTT.